Listed below are T cell receptor beta chains from one sample, sequenced in a study of blood T cell repertoires in COVID-19. Clones were sequenced by immunoSEQ multiplex PCR, and TCRdb holds only the in-frame ones, with some missing. Among 30,000 to 45,000 clones, over 65% were seen once, and the ten largest hold approximately 1.9%. The sample consisted of peripheral blood. Every receptor here comes from a man in his 60s with active COVID-19. CDR3s include the opening cysteine and the closing phenylalanine or tryptophan. Fields, in order: J gene, V gene, D gene, clone size, CDR3 DNA, CDR3 protein. The D gene is left open where the match is weak. A row's size may be missing; if present it is once, few, many or a size class.

TRBJ1-1	TRBV10-3	.	.	TGTGCCAACCGGCCCCGCGAGACAGCCGAAGCTTTCTTT	CANRPRETAEAFF
TRBJ1-6	TRBV30	TRBD1	.	TGTGCCTGGAGTGCGGGACAGCAGAATTCACCCCTCCACTTT	CAWSAGQQNSPLHF
TRBJ2-7	TRBV27	TRBD2	.	TGTGCCAGCAGACAAAAGGTTAGCGGGAGCTCCTACGAGCAGTACTTC	CASRQKVSGSSYEQYF
TRBJ1-2	TRBV27	TRBD1	.	TGTGCCAGCAGTTTAGGGGCAGGGGGCGGCTCTGGCTACACCTTC	CASSLGAGGGSGYTF
TRBJ1-5	TRBV9	TRBD1	.	TGTGCCAGCAGCGTAGGAGGGGGCTCTGGTCAGCCCCAGCATTTT	CASSVGGGSGQPQHF
TRBJ1-5	TRBV5-8	.	.	TGTGCCAGCAGCTTGGGAACTTATAGCAATCAGCCCCAGCATTTT	CASSLGTYSNQPQHF
TRBJ2-4	TRBV9	.	.	TGTGCCAGCAGCCCAACCTCGGACAGCTTGCGGGACTTC	CASSPTSDSLRDF
TRBJ2-7	TRBV6-2/TRBV6-3	TRBD2	.	TGTGCCAGCAGCCCCATCGGGAGGGGTTTTTACGAGCAGTACTTC	CASSPIGRGFYEQYF
TRBJ2-1	TRBV6-2/TRBV6-3	TRBD2	few	TGTGCCAGCAGTTCCGAGCGGGAAGGGTTGAATGAGCAGTTCTTC	CASSSEREGLNEQFF
TRBJ1-2	TRBV27	TRBD1	.	TGTGCCAGCAGACCCGGGACAGACCAAAACTATGGCTACACCTTC	CASRPGTDQNYGYTF
TRBJ2-1	TRBV7-2	.	.	TGTGCCAGCAGCTTCCAGGGTATCGTCGATGAGCAGTTCTTC	CASSFQGIVDEQFF